This TCR beta chain was captured in a study of control samples from healthy donors and cancer patients. Germline CDR1 and CDR2: SNHLY and FYNNEI. Trimming removed 4 bases at V and 3 bases at J, with 7 bases between. This CDR3 has 13 amino acids. Clones were read by immunoSEQ multiplex PCR, and TCRdb kept only the in-frame ones, dropping some. The table records roughly 70,000 clones, around 93% of them present only once. The receptor's source is a woman aged 25-40 years in good health. Sequences were obtained from blood. The V call is TRBV2, the J call TRBJ1-3; unclear D gene. The CDR3 DNA reads as TGTGCCAGCAGTGTGGAGGATGGAAACACCATATATTTT. Residues: CASSVEDGNTIYF.